These T cell receptor beta chains were read from a single sample in a study of shared clonotypes between healthy human individuals. Method: immunoSEQ multiplex PCR; TCRdb's copy keeps in-frame clones and lacks some. The repertoire holds around 2,000,000 clones, with approximately 94% as singletons. Material for sequencing was naive CD8+ T cells from PBMCs. These receptors all come from a man younger than 35 in good health. Some clones in this sample may be carry-over from other donors' samples. CDR3s include the opening cysteine and the closing phenylalanine or tryptophan. Each record gives: J gene, D gene, clone size, V gene, CDR3 DNA, CDR3 protein. A D gene is named only where the DNA matches it firmly. Clone size is shown for a subset of rows, as once, few, many or a class of expanded clone.

TRBJ2-7,TRBD2,-,TRBV5-6,TGTGCCAGCACCCCGGGAGGGTTGTACGAGCAGTACTTC,CASTPGGLYEQYF
TRBJ1-2,TRBD1,-,TRBV2,TGTGCCAGCGGAACCCCCGGGACAGAGGTTAACTATGGCTACACCTTC,CASGTPGTEVNYGYTF
TRBJ2-7,TRBD1,few,TRBV7-9,TGTGCCAGCAGCCCTGGGACAGGCTACGAGCAGTACTTC,CASSPGTGYEQYF
TRBJ1-2,-,-,TRBV28,TGTGCCAGCAGTGTAAAGATACGGGTCCTGGATGTATACGGCTACACCTTC,CASSVKIRVLDVYGYTF
TRBJ2-3,-,-,TRBV5-4,TGTGCCAGCAGCGACCGGGCTGGGACAGATACGCAGTATTTT,CASSDRAGTDTQYF
TRBJ2-3,TRBD2,-,TRBV7-8,TGTGCCAGCAGCTTAGGCCTAGCGGGAGGGCGTAGCACAGATACGCAGTATTTT,CASSLGLAGGRSTDTQYF
TRBJ2-7,TRBD1,-,TRBV18,TGTGCCAGCTCACCAGGACAGGGCGCCTACGAGCAGTACTTC,CASSPGQGAYEQYF
TRBJ2-3,-,-,TRBV20-1,TGCAGTGCTAGGGGCCGAGATACGCAGTATTTT,CSARGRDTQYF
TRBJ2-2,TRBD2,-,TRBV9,TGTGCCAGCAGCCCGGGACTAGCGGGTTACACCGGGGAGCTGTTTTTT,CASSPGLAGYTGELFF
TRBJ2-5,-,-,TRBV7-6,TGTGCCAGCAGTCAGCACCCGGGTCCACCCTCAGAGACCCAGTACTTC,CASSQHPGPPSETQYF
TRBJ2-7,-,-,TRBV6-5,TGTGCCAGCAGTTCCGCGGACAGCTACGAGCAGTACTTC,CASSSADSYEQYF
TRBJ2-2,-,-,TRBV6-5,TGTGCCAGCAGTTTGGGCAGGTCAGGCGGGGAGCTGTTTTTT,CASSLGRSGGELFF
TRBJ2-1,TRBD2,-,TRBV2,TGTGCCAGCAGTTATCACAGGACTAGCGGGAGTAAAGAGAATGAGCAGTTCTTC,CASSYHRTSGSKENEQFF
TRBJ1-5,-,-,TRBV6-1,TGTGCCAGCAGTGAACTCGGGTTTGATGGGAATCAGCCCCAGCATTTT,CASSELGFDGNQPQHF
TRBJ2-1,-,-,TRBV7-9,TGTGCCAGCAGCTTTACAGGGCGGAATGAGCAGTTCTTC,CASSFTGRNEQFF
TRBJ1-5,-,few,TRBV4-1,TGCGCCAGCAGCCCTCGAGGGGCGCGCGATCAGCCCCAGCATTTT,CASSPRGARDQPQHF
TRBJ1-6,-,-,TRBV11-2,TGTGCCAGCAGCTTAGTGGCACAGGTTAATTCACCCCTCCACTTT,CASSLVAQVNSPLHF
TRBJ2-1,TRBD2,-,TRBV2,TGTGCCAGCAGTGATTATAGCGGGATAGGGAGAAACAATGAGCAGTTCTTC,CASSDYSGIGRNNEQFF
TRBJ2-5,-,-,TRBV12-5,TGTGCTAGTGGTTCCTCAGACATTTCCGAAGAGACCCAGTACTTC,CASGSSDISEETQYF
TRBJ2-5,TRBD2,-,TRBV5-4,TGTGCCAGCAGCAAAGGGACTAGCGGGAGGGCTGGGGAGACCCAGTACTTC,CASSKGTSGRAGETQYF
TRBJ2-7,TRBD2,-,TRBV7-2,TGTGCCAGCAGCTTAGGCACTAGCGGGCACATATCCTACGAGCAGTACTTC,CASSLGTSGHISYEQYF
TRBJ1-1,-,few,TRBV30,TGTGCCTGGAGGGGGGCGCGCGCTGAAGCTTTCTTT,CAWRGARAEAFF
TRBJ2-4,TRBD1,-,TRBV5-4,TGTGCCAGCAGCTCGGGACAGGGCGTAGCCAAAAACATTCAGTACTTC,CASSSGQGVAKNIQYF
TRBJ1-5,TRBD1,-,TRBV19,TGTGCCAGTAGGGGGGACAGGTACCTGGCCCAGCATTTT,CASRGDRYLAQHF
TRBJ2-7,-,-,TRBV5-6,TGTGCCAGCAGCTTAGGTAGGGAGCAGTACTTC,CASSLGREQYF
TRBJ2-7,-,-,TRBV28,TGTGCCAGCAGTTTTTTATCGGGGGGCGAAGACGAGCAGTACTTC,CASSFLSGGEDEQYF
TRBJ2-1,-,few,TRBV9,TGTGCCAGCAGCGTAGACAATGAGCAGTTCTTC,CASSVDNEQFF
TRBJ2-5,TRBD2,-,TRBV5-4,TGTGCCAGCAGCTCAAATCCGGGACTAGCGGCCCCGGAGGAGACCCAGTACTTC,CASSSNPGLAAPEETQYF
TRBJ2-5,-,-,TRBV4-3,TGCGCCAGCAGCCAAGAGAGAATCCAAGAGACCCAGTACTTC,CASSQERIQETQYF
TRBJ1-5,-,-,TRBV30,TGTGCCTGGAGTGTACGAGCGGGGACCCATCAGCCCCAGCATTTT,CAWSVRAGTHQPQHF
TRBJ2-7,-,once,TRBV9,TGTGCCAGCAGCGTAGGGAGGGGGGAGGCCTACGAGCAGTACTTC,CASSVGRGEAYEQYF
TRBJ2-3,TRBD1,-,TRBV7-3,TGTGCCAGCAAGCCAGGGACAGGGTCAGATACGCAGTATTTT,CASKPGTGSDTQYF
TRBJ2-7,TRBD2,-,TRBV19,TGTGCCAGTAACCGCGGGAGGGCCTACGAGCAGTACTTC,CASNRGRAYEQYF
TRBJ1-5,-,-,TRBV19,TGTGCCAGTAGTGGTATCCTACATAGCAATCAGCCCCAGCATTTT,CASSGILHSNQPQHF
TRBJ1-2,-,-,TRBV6-1,TGTGCCAGCAGTGTTAATTATCCCGGGCTCACCTTC,CASSVNYPGLTF
TRBJ2-7,-,-,TRBV6-1,TGTGCCAGCAGTGAAGGCAGGTCTCCCTACGAGCAGTACTTC,CASSEGRSPYEQYF
TRBJ2-1,-,-,TRBV27,TGTGCCAGCAGCCCCAGCGTGCTGGGGGATGAGCAGTTCTTC,CASSPSVLGDEQFF
TRBJ2-7,-,-,TRBV28,TGTGCCAGCAGGTCACACGGTGCCTACGAGCAGTACTTC,CASRSHGAYEQYF
TRBJ2-7,-,-,TRBV15,TGTGCCACCAGCACTTCCGACTCAAAGGGATACGAGCAGTACTTC,CATSTSDSKGYEQYF
TRBJ2-2,-,few,TRBV19,TGTGCCAGTAGTATGTCAGGGAATCGGGAGCTGTTTTTT,CASSMSGNRELFF
TRBJ2-3,-,-,TRBV11-3,TGTGCCAGCAGCTCGGCCGACAGGTTGGGCAGCACAGATACGCAGTATTTT,CASSSADRLGSTDTQYF
TRBJ1-1,-,-,TRBV19,TGTGCCAGTAGTATAGATCTGAAACCGAACACTGAAGCTTTCTTT,CASSIDLKPNTEAFF
TRBJ1-1,-,-,TRBV7-8,TGTGCCAGCAGCTCACAGGTAACCCTTGGAAGCACTGAAGCTTTCTTT,CASSSQVTLGSTEAFF
TRBJ2-1,-,-,TRBV2,TGTGCCAGCAGTGATTCGGGGAGCTCCTACAATGAGCAGTTCTTC,CASSDSGSSYNEQFF
TRBJ2-2,-,-,TRBV7-9,TGTGCCAGCAGCTTCGACCCGAACACCGGGGAGCTGTTTTTT,CASSFDPNTGELFF
TRBJ2-1,TRBD2,-,TRBV5-1,TGCGCCAGCAGCTCCGGACTAGCGGGAGCATCGGGTTACAATGAGCAGTTCTTC,CASSSGLAGASGYNEQFF
TRBJ2-5,-,-,TRBV6-5,TGTGCCAGCAGTGGGCCAGGGTGGGCCCAGTACTTC,CASSGPGWAQYF
TRBJ1-1,-,-,TRBV4-3,TGCGCCAGCAGCCAAGAGGGGTCTAGGGGGACTGAAGCTTTCTTT,CASSQEGSRGTEAFF
TRBJ2-1,-,-,TRBV13,TGTGCCAGCAGCTCACTAAGGAGTGAGCAGTTCTTC,CASSSLRSEQFF
TRBJ2-3,-,-,TRBV10-2,TGCGCCAGCTCCAAGCGAATGGAAATAGATACGCAGTATTTT,CASSKRMEIDTQYF
TRBJ2-3,-,-,TRBV2,TGTGCCAGCCGAGAAGGGATCCTCCCAGATACGCAGTATTTT,CASREGILPDTQYF
TRBJ2-7,-,-,TRBV5-1,TGCGCCAGCAGCCAGAGACAGTCCTACGAGCAGTACTTC,CASSQRQSYEQYF
TRBJ2-7,-,-,TRBV27,TGTGCCAGCAGTTTATGGGTGCAGGGGGAGGACGAGCAGTACTTC,CASSLWVQGEDEQYF
TRBJ1-2,TRBD1,-,TRBV29-1,TGCAGCGTAGAGGACAGGGCTAATGGCTACACCTTC,CSVEDRANGYTF
TRBJ1-1,TRBD1,-,TRBV14,TGTGCCAGCAGCCCTGGGACAGGGTTTTCTATGAACACTGAAGCTTTCTTT,CASSPGTGFSMNTEAFF
TRBJ1-1,-,-,TRBV27,TGTGCCAGCAGTCCCCTAGCGGGGGGCGAGTCGGCTTTCTTT,CASSPLAGGESAFF
TRBJ2-7,TRBD1,-,TRBV9,TGTGCCAGCAGCGTAGCAGGGGGCGACGAGCAGTACTTC,CASSVAGGDEQYF
TRBJ2-2,TRBD2,-,TRBV7-2,TGTGCCAGCAGCTTAGCCCCACCGGGACTAGCGGGTCCGAACACCGGGGAGCTGTTTTTT,CASSLAPPGLAGPNTGELFF
TRBJ2-5,TRBD1,-,TRBV28,TGTGCCAGCAGTCCCATAACGGACAGGGACCAAGAGACCCAGTACTTC,CASSPITDRDQETQYF